A single sample is the source of the 27 T cell receptor beta chains below, sequenced in a study of beta chain features in type 1 diabetes. Expressed TCRB transcripts were sequenced, since all the RNA that had been isolated was reverse transcribed. TCRdb's table, derived via immunoSEQ multiplex PCR, lists solely in-frame clones and lacks some. The sample lists 350,000 to 400,000 clones; about 14% were seen once. The sequenced sample was naive CD4+ T cells from blood. These receptors originate from a woman younger than 35 in good health.

The rearrangement joins TRBV2 to TRBJ2-2; TRBD1 matches at 8 bases. This CDR3 spans 13 amino acids. CDR1 is SNHLY, CDR2 FYNNEI, per germline. J lost 6 bases, V lost 5 bases, and 2 bases had no gene match. The CDR3 sequence is CASSRTGPGELFF. The CDR3 DNA is TGTGCCAGCAGTAGGACAGGGCCCGGGGAGCTGTTTTTT. The entire variable domain, with the rest obtained from reference TRBV2 and TRBJ2-2, is as follows: EPEVTQTPSHQVTQMGQEVILRCVPISNHLYFYWYRQILGQKVEFLVSFYNNEISEKSEIFDDQFSVERPDGSNFTLKIRSTKLEDSAMYFCASSRTGPGELFFGEGSRLTVL.

The chain recombines TRBV7-9 with TRBJ2-4, with D unresolved. Between the trimmed V and J ends, which lost 4 bases and 0 bases, there was a span of 19 bases. Germline V gene sequence: CDR1 SEHNR, CDR2 FQNEAQ (reference sequence). The CDR3 sequence is 18 residues long. CDR3 nucleotides: TGTGCCAGCAGCTCCCGAGAACCCGGAAGACTAGCCAAAAACATTCAGTACTTC. This encodes CASSSREPGRLAKNIQYF.

This clone was observed a handful of times. This chain links TRBV6-1 with TRBJ2-7, with unresolved D. The V and J ends lost 5 bases and 5 bases respectively, with 7 bases between them. Germline values: CDR1 MNHNS, CDR2 SASEGT. The CDR3 runs to 11 residues. The CDR3 region is CASSPFDEQYF. In DNA, the CDR3 is TGTGCCAGCAGTCCTTTCGACGAGCAGTACTTC.

J is TRBJ2-1 and V is TRBV29-1; D might be TRBD2 (6 bases). The CDR3 runs 15 residues. Trimming shortened V by 4 bases and J by 4 bases, and 17 bases separated the two germline ends. Per germline, CDR1 SQVTM and CDR2 ANQGSEA. The CDR3 nucleotides are TGCAGCGTTGGAGTGTTTGGACTAACGTACAATGAGCAGTTCTTC. Its protein product is CSVGVFGLTYNEQFF.

In its sample, this clone was seen a few times. This chain links TRBV9 with TRBJ2-2, with a tentative D call TRBD1 (6 bases). The CDR3 runs 15 residues. Trimming left V 4 bases short and J 6 bases short, with 16 bases between. Germline lookup yields CDR1 SGDLS and CDR2 YYNGEE. The CDR3 protein is CASSFTGTTSGELFF. The CDR3 region has the DNA TGTGCCAGCAGCTTTACCGGGACAACGTCCGGGGAGCTGTTTTTT.

The chain links TRBV30 to TRBJ1-5, with D unresolved. Trimming stripped 1 base from V and 6 bases from J, with 10 bases between. Looked up from germline, CDR1 is GTSNPN and CDR2 is SVGIG (reference sequence). The CDR3 is made up of 13 amino acids. Written as DNA, the CDR3 is TGTGCCTGGAGTGGAGGTTTTGGTCAGCCCCAGCATTTT. It encodes CAWSGGFGQPQHF.

This clone was counted a few times. The chain has TRBV5-1 and TRBJ2-1; D remains ambiguous. Trimming left V 2 bases short and J 6 bases short, with 6 bases between. CDR1 is SGHRS, CDR2 YFSETQ, per germline. The CDR3 consists of 12 residues. CDR3 sequence reads: CASSLLLNEQFF. CDR3 DNA sequence: TGCGCCAGCAGCTTACTTCTCAATGAGCAGTTCTTC.

With respect to this clone: Other DNA sequences from this sample encode an identical CDR3 as well. In DNA form, the CDR3 reads TGTGCCTGGAGATCATCTGGGGCCAACGTCCTGACTTTC. It translates to CAWRSSGANVLTF. The V gene is TRBV30, the J gene TRBJ2-6; D is unclear. Trimming took off 3 bases at V and 1 base at J, with 4 bases between the two ends. Germline V gene data show CDR1 as GTSNPN and CDR2 as SVGIG (reference sequence). This CDR3 comprises 13 residues.

This rearrangement joins TRBV7-9 to TRBJ1-2; D gene uncertain. The ends were cut back, 5 bases at V and 3 bases at J, with 13 bases in the middle. CDR1 and CDR2 from the germline V gene are SEHNR and FQNEAQ (reference sequence). The CDR3 contains 14 residues. The CDR3 here is CASSPRGADYGYTF. The CDR3 region has the DNA TGTGCCAGCAGCCCCCGGGGAGCGGACTATGGCTACACCTTC.

This clone was counted between two and nine times. The chain joins TRBV27 to TRBJ2-7, with 8 bases lining up with TRBD1. CDR3 size: 10 residues. From germline, CDR1 is MNHEY and CDR2 SMNVEV (reference sequence). The trim removed 8 bases at V and 13 bases at J, leaving 7 bases unmatched. This CDR3 reads CASLKQGGYF. The CDR3 nucleotides are TGTGCCAGCCTTAAACAGGGGGGATACTTC.

The rearrangement joins TRBV29-1 to TRBJ1-1; D gene unclear. CDR1 SQVTM and CDR2 ANQGSEA come from the germline V gene. Trimming cost V 4 bases and J 3 bases, with 9 bases left between them. The CDR3 extends over 12 amino acids. This CDR3 reads CSVASTDTEAFF. The CDR3 nucleotides are TGCAGCGTTGCATCAACAGACACTGAAGCTTTCTTT.

This clone was observed a handful of times. This sample also contains other DNA sequences that code for the same CDR3. The genes are TRBV30 and TRBJ1-2, with D hard to call. Germline loops: CDR1 GTSNPN, CDR2 SVGIG (reference sequence). Trimming removed 0 bases at V and 4 bases at J, with 3 bases between. This CDR3 contains 11 residues. The CDR3 reads CAWSVLYGYTF. In DNA, the CDR3 is TGTGCCTGGAGTGTCCTCTATGGCTACACCTTC.

The rearrangement joins TRBV30 to TRBJ2-3; 7 nucleotides align to TRBD2. The CDR3 is 13 residues long. V lost 2 bases and J lost 6; bases outside the gene matches: 5. Germline lookup yields CDR1 GTSNPN and CDR2 SVGIG (reference sequence). The DNA for the CDR3 is TGTGCCTGGAGTTGGACTAGTACGGATACGCAGTATTTT. Its translation: CAWSWTSTDTQYF.

This clone has only a few counts. This chain links TRBV2 with TRBJ1-1; D is unclear. The CDR3 consists of 12 residues. Per the germline V gene, CDR1 is SNHLY and CDR2 is FYNNEI. With 5 bases removed from V and 1 base from J, the gap between germline ends came to 5 bases. The CDR3 loop reads CASSLGNTEAFF. In DNA, the CDR3 is TGTGCCAGCAGTCTAGGGAACACTGAAGCTTTCTTT. Supplemented by reference TRBV2 and TRBJ1-1, the full variable domain reads EPEVTQTPSHQVTQMGQEVILRCVPISNHLYFYWYRQILGQKVEFLVSFYNNEISEKSEIFDDQFSVERPDGSNFTLKIRSTKLEDSAMYFCASSLGNTEAFFGQGTRLTVV.

This clone was seen more than once but under ten times. This chain uses TRBV13 with TRBJ2-7, with D possibly matching TRBD2 (6 bases). Germline CDR1 and CDR2: PRHDT and FYEKMQ (reference sequence). V was pared by 3 bases and J by 2 bases, with 11 bases between. The CDR3 length is 14 residues. As DNA, the CDR3 is TGTGCCAGCAGCTTCCGCGGGGCCACCTACGAGCAGTACTTC. This translates into CASSFRGATYEQYF.

This clone was found a few times. The rearrangement joins TRBV10-3 to TRBJ2-5, with 10 bases fitting TRBD2. This CDR3 is 14 amino acids long. Germline loops: CDR1 ENHRY, CDR2 SYGVKD. J gave up 3 bases and V 6 bases, and 4 bases lay outside the gene matches. The CDR3 DNA is TGTGCCATCAGCCGACTAGCGGGTGAAGAGACCCAGTACTTC. Translation: CAISRLAGEETQYF.

V usage is TRBV14 and J usage is TRBJ2-1, with D unclear. V was cut by 1 base and J by 1 base, with 8 bases left in between. The CDR3 has 15 residues. Germline CDR1 is SGHDN and CDR2 is FVKESK. Here the CDR3 DNA reads TGTGCCAGCAGCCAAGCACGGTGGTCCTACAATGAGCAGTTCTTC. It encodes CASSQARWSYNEQFF.

This clone was detected a few times. The chain uses TRBV5-6 and TRBJ2-1, with 8 bases fitting TRBD1. With 4 bases clipped from V and 5 bases from J, the junction kept 14 bases outside the gene matches. The CDR3 loop spans 17 amino acids. Germline CDR1 SGHDT, CDR2 YYEEEE. The CDR3 region is CASSRTGRRGGNNEQFF. The CDR3 coding sequence is TGTGCCAGCAGCCGGACAGGGCGTAGAGGCGGGAACAATGAGCAGTTCTTC.

The chain links TRBV6-5 to TRBJ2-7, with TRBD1 matching 9 bases. V shed 5 bases and J 5 bases; nucleotides not matched to a gene: 4. The CDR3 extends over 13 amino acids. Germline CDR1 reads MNHEY; CDR2 reads SVGAGI. The CDR3: CASSKGQGHEQYF. DNA for the CDR3: TGTGCCAGCAGTAAGGGACAGGGCCACGAGCAGTACTTC.

This clone was found a few times. The V and J genes are TRBV18 and TRBJ2-7; 7 bases map to TRBD1. Germline V gene data show CDR1 as KGHSH and CDR2 as LQKENI. The CDR3 runs 15 residues. The trim removed 5 bases at V and 4 bases at J, leaving 11 bases unmatched. For the CDR3, the DNA is TGTGCCAGCTCAATCGGAACGGGACAGCGATACGAGCAGTACTTC. Translated, it gives CASSIGTGQRYEQYF.

In its sample, this clone was seen a few times. The genes are TRBV7-3 and TRBJ2-1; 10 bases align to TRBD2. Unmatched junction bases numbered 8, after V lost 5 bases and J lost 7 bases. This CDR3 comprises 15 residues. CDR1 is SGHTA, CDR2 FQGTGA, per germline. The CDR3 loop is CASSRGVAGGNEQFF. For the CDR3, the DNA is TGTGCCAGCAGCCGAGGGGTAGCGGGAGGTAATGAGCAGTTCTTC. Full variable domain (rest looked up from reference TRBV7-3 and TRBJ2-1): GAGVSQTPSNKVTEKGKYVELRCDPISGHTALYWYRQSLGQGPEFLIYFQGTGAADDSGLPNDRFFAVRPEGSVSTLKIQRTERGDSAVYLCASSRGVAGGNEQFFGPGTRLTVL.

The table lists this clone with a few counts. J is TRBJ2-1 and V is TRBV4-2; 10 positions agree with TRBD2. V lost 3 bases and J lost 3; bases outside the gene matches: 2. CDR1 is LGHNA, CDR2 YNFKEQ, per germline. The CDR3 consists of 15 residues. The CDR3 nucleotides read TGTGCCAGCAGCCAGGCTAGCGGGAGCTACAATGAGCAGTTCTTC. This translates into CASSQASGSYNEQFF.

Note on this clone: This sample also contains other DNA sequences that code for the same CDR3. The J gene is TRBJ2-7, the V gene TRBV28; tentatively, D is TRBD1 (5 bases). Trimming cost V 4 bases and J 3 bases, with 7 bases left between them. This CDR3 is 12 amino acids long. CDR1 is MDHEN, CDR2 SYDVKM, per germline. The CDR3 spells CASSSGLYEQYF. Written as DNA, the CDR3 is TGTGCCAGCAGTTCAGGGCTCTACGAGCAGTACTTC.

The chain uses TRBV19 and TRBJ2-1; 8 nucleotides line up with TRBD2. Trimming at V came to 6 bases and at J to 9 bases, leaving 19 bases not matched to a gene. The CDR3 has 17 amino acids. The V gene's germline CDR1 is LNHDA and CDR2 SQIVND (reference sequence). The CDR3: CASSPLGSSGISGEQFF. The CDR3 DNA follows: TGTGCCAGTAGCCCCTTGGGAAGTAGCGGGATTTCGGGTGAGCAGTTCTTC.

The chain recombines TRBV19 with TRBJ2-5, with D maybe TRBD1 (6 bases). The CDR3 extends over 12 amino acids. The V gene lost 6 bases and the J gene lost 2 bases, with 7 bases spanning the gap. Germline V gives CDR1 LNHDA, CDR2 SQIVND (reference sequence). The CDR3 nucleotides are TGTGCCAGTAGCGACAGGCAAGAGACCCAGTACTTC. It codes for CASSDRQETQYF.

The chain couples TRBV30 to TRBJ1-1; a weak D match, TRBD1 (5 bases). Trimming took off 6 bases at V and 1 base at J, with 12 bases between the two ends. CDR1 GTSNPN and CDR2 SVGIG come from the germline V gene (reference sequence). The CDR3 loop spans 13 amino acids. The CDR3 spells CACFPGGNTEAFF. Written as DNA, the CDR3 is TGTGCCTGTTTCCCCGGGGGGAACACTGAAGCTTTCTTT.

The chain couples TRBV12-5 to TRBJ2-1, with TRBD1 as a possible D gene (6 bases). V was cut by 5 bases and J by 7 bases, with 6 bases left in between. Germline V lookup: CDR1 LGHNT, CDR2 FRNRAP. CDR3 size: 11 residues. The CDR3 sequence is CASGTGNEQFF. CDR3 nucleotides: TGTGCTAGTGGTACAGGGAATGAGCAGTTCTTC.